This T cell receptor beta chain is from a study of beta chain features in type 1 diabetes. Germline values: CDR1 SEHNR, CDR2 FQNEAQ (reference sequence). The CDR3 is 17 amino acids. V shed 5 bases and J 0 bases; nucleotides not matched to a gene: 11. The sequenced template was cDNA made from the entire isolated RNA. Here immunoSEQ multiplex PCR was the method, and the copy in TCRdb shows in-frame clones only, minus some. The table includes about 640,000 clones, 12% detected once. Points from the study as a whole: There was a moderate but significant shortening of TCRB CDR3s in all four CD4+ subsets of Type 1 diabetes patients.

This clone was recorded a few times. Its target is unknown. The receptor's source is a man younger than 45 with type 1 diabetes. The chain uses TRBV7-9 and TRBJ2-3; 7 nucleotides agree with TRBD1. Sequenced material: naive CD4+ T cells from blood. CDR3 loop: CASSISYDRASTDTQYF. In DNA, the CDR3 is TGTGCCAGCAGCATCTCCTACGACAGGGCTAGCACAGATACGCAGTATTTT. Full variable domain (outside the CDR3, taken from reference TRBV7-9 and TRBJ2-3): DTGVSQNPRHKITKRGQNVTFRCDPISEHNRLYWYRQTLGQGPEFLTYFQNEAQLEKSRLLSDRFSAERPKGSFSTLEIQRTEQGDSAMYLCASSISYDRASTDTQYFGPGTRLTVL.